These 14 T cell receptor beta chains were all obtained from the same sample, sequenced in a study of cytomegalovirus exposure and HLA in healthy donors. The PCR ran on 60 Vbeta and 13 Jbeta primers. Assay used: immunoSEQ multiplex PCR; TCRdb lists only in-frame clones, some missing. This table holds roughly 100,000 clones, under 85% found once. The material sequenced was PBMCs. Every receptor here comes from a female donor in good health and CMV-seropositive.

V gene TRBV5-6 combines with J gene TRBJ2-1; D is uncertain. This CDR3 region has 13 residues. V was shortened by 4 bases and J by 5 bases, with 10 bases between the two germline ends. Germline loops: CDR1 SGHDT, CDR2 YYEEEE. CDR3 DNA: TGTGCCAGCAGCACCGCGCCCCACAATGAGCAGTTCTTC. It encodes CASSTAPHNEQFF.

The chain couples TRBV18 to TRBJ2-7, with D hard to call. V was cut by 2 bases and J by 3 bases, with 5 bases left in between. The germline V gene encodes CDR1 KGHSH and CDR2 LQKENI. The CDR3 covers 12 residues. CDR3 sequence: CASSPADYEQYF. The CDR3 DNA reads as TGTGCCAGCTCACCAGCGGACTACGAGCAGTACTTC.

The chain carries TRBV12-5 and TRBJ2-1, with D perhaps TRBD1 (6 bases). The germline CDR1 and CDR2 sequences are LGHNT and FRNRAP. The CDR3 is 18 residues long. The V end lost 2 bases, the J end lost 5 bases, and 22 bases lay between the germline ends. The CDR3 coding sequence is TGTGCTAGTGGTTTGCCCACTACTAACCGGGACAAAAACAATGAGCAGTTCTTC. Residues: CASGLPTTNRDKNNEQFF. The full variable domain, completed using reference TRBV12-5 and TRBJ2-1, is DARVTQTPRHKVTEMGQEVTMRCQPILGHNTVFWYRQTMMQGLELLAYFRNRAPLDDSGMPKDRFSAEMPDATLATLKIQPSEPRDSAVYFCASGLPTTNRDKNNEQFFGPGTRLTVL.

Only one count was recorded for this clone. The chain is built from TRBV7-3 and TRBJ1-1, with D perhaps matching TRBD1 (6 bases). The CDR3 is made up of 14 amino acids. Germline-derived CDR1 and CDR2 are SGHTA and FQGTGA. Trimming shortened V by 3 bases and J by 4 bases, and 12 bases separated the two germline ends. The CDR3 reads CASSLRGLGTEAFF. CDR3 coding DNA: TGTGCCAGCAGCTTGCGGGGGCTGGGCACTGAAGCTTTCTTT.

This chain uses TRBV6-1 with TRBJ2-3; 9 bases align to TRBD1. The germline gives CDR1 MNHNS, CDR2 SASEGT. This CDR3 spans 14 amino acids. With 6 bases clipped from V and 4 bases from J, the junction kept 5 bases outside the gene matches. The CDR3 loop reads CASSVTGGADTQYF. Here the CDR3 DNA reads TGTGCCAGCAGCGTTACAGGGGGCGCAGATACGCAGTATTTT.

The genes are TRBV30 and TRBJ1-1; TRBD1 matches 9 bases. This CDR3 contains 14 residues. CDR1 and CDR2 from the germline V gene are GTSNPN and SVGIG (reference sequence). With 2 bases clipped from V and 11 bases from J, the junction kept 12 bases outside the gene matches. CDR3 sequence (DNA): TGTGCCTGGAGTTCCCGACAGGGGGTGTTGGAGGCTTTCTTT. Its translation is CAWSSRQGVLEAFF.

The rearrangement links TRBV4-1 to TRBJ1-1, with 9 bases fitting TRBD1. Germline CDR1 MGHRA, CDR2 YSYEKL. J lost 1 base, V lost 3 bases, and 9 bases had no gene match. CDR3 length equals 17 residues. The CDR3 nucleotides are TGCGCCAGCAGCCAGCTGGGACAGGGCGTCTCGAACACTGAAGCTTTCTTT. Protein product: CASSQLGQGVSNTEAFF.

This chain uses TRBV4-1 with TRBJ2-3, with TRBD1 matching over 7 bases. Losses at the gene ends were 0 bases for V and 0 bases for J; bases not matched to a gene: 3. This CDR3 contains 16 residues. CDR1 MGHRA and CDR2 YSYEKL come from the germline V gene. The DNA for the CDR3 is TGCGCCAGCAGCCAAGAGACAGGGTCTAGCACAGATACGCAGTATTTT. Translation: CASSQETGSSTDTQYF.

The V call is TRBV5-6, the J call TRBJ2-1; 9 nucleotides match TRBD1. Unmatched junction bases numbered 5, after V lost 2 bases and J lost 2 bases. Germline CDR1 and CDR2: SGHDT and YYEEEE. The CDR3 has 16 amino acids. The CDR3 protein is CASSLMTGGTYNEQFF. Written as DNA, the CDR3 is TGTGCCAGCAGCTTAATGACAGGGGGGACCTACAATGAGCAGTTCTTC.

This clone was seen a few times. The chain has TRBV6-5 and TRBJ2-1, with 10 bases lining up with TRBD2. J was trimmed by 5 bases and V by 5 bases; bases with no gene match: 6. Germline V CDR1 and CDR2: MNHEY, SVGAGI. The CDR3 consists of 15 residues. The CDR3: CASSPRTSGNNEQFF. The CDR3 DNA is TGTGCCAGCAGTCCACGGACTAGCGGAAACAATGAGCAGTTCTTC.

The rearrangement uses TRBV6-1 and TRBJ1-4; 7 bases match TRBD1. V gave up 6 bases and J gave up 7 bases; unmatched junction bases: 8. The germline CDR1 and CDR2 sequences are MNHNS and SASEGT. The CDR3 contains 14 residues. Here the CDR3 reads CASSTRDRGEKLFF. The DNA for the CDR3 is TGTGCCAGCAGCACCCGGGACAGAGGTGAAAAACTGTTTTTT.

This chain links TRBV18 with TRBJ1-2, with 9 bases lining up with TRBD1. The CDR3 contains 17 residues. CDR1 KGHSH and CDR2 LQKENI come from the germline V gene. J lost 3 bases, V lost 2 bases, and 10 bases had no gene match. In DNA form, the CDR3 reads TGTGCCAGCTCACCAGGCAACAGGGGGCAACGGTACTATGGCTACACCTTC. The encoded protein is CASSPGNRGQRYYGYTF.

V usage is TRBV28 and J usage is TRBJ2-3, with a weak D call TRBD2 (6 bases). V was trimmed by 2 bases and J by 1 base, leaving 10 bases between them. Germline V gives CDR1 MDHEN, CDR2 SYDVKM. This CDR3 has 15 residues. CDR3 loop: CASSLRDLRTDTQYF. The CDR3, as DNA: TGTGCCAGCAGTTTACGGGACTTACGCACAGATACGCAGTATTTT.

The gene calls are TRBV5-1 and TRBJ2-3; 7 nucleotides line up with TRBD1. Germline V gene data show CDR1 as SGHRS and CDR2 as YFSETQ. The trim removed 0 bases at V and 0 bases at J, leaving 4 bases unmatched. CDR3 length: 16 residues. Written as DNA, the CDR3 is TGCGCCAGCAGCTTGGGGGGACAGCCTAGCACAGATACGCAGTATTTT. Its translation is CASSLGGQPSTDTQYF.